This TCR beta chain is drawn from a study of shared clonotypes between healthy human individuals (dated by TCRdb to 2018 to 2021). Context from the whole study: Two women and a few men aged 18 to 49 years were included in the cohort. For each donor, CD4 naive and CD4 memory were each given three plates, CD8 naive was given two plates, and CD8 memory was given one plate. To estimate repertoire size and how much clonotype sharing occurs between individuals, the study deeply sequenced the blood TCR repertoires of several healthy adults. Different laboratories and diverse techniques were used to prepare libraries and sequence TCR repertoires, to increase sequencing depth and limit assay-specific biases. Each donor's leukapheresis produced roughly between roughly 0.85 and 10 billion PBMCs. General study outcomes and caveats: Compared with non-shared clonotypes, clonotypes shared by all four sorted-subset donors had higher generation probabilities. Sharing across a few donors was observed for around 5% of naive CD4, about 4% of naive CD8, 2% to 2.5% of memory CD4, and around 0.42% of memory CD8 clonotypes. Pairwise subsampling indicated that sequencing depth was expected to affect the degree of clonotype sharing among donors. The small number of donors limited the genetic and exposure-history diversity represented. Larger estimated clonotype richness was generally found for naive subsets than for memory subsets. Sampling was restricted to blood, and TCR repertoires in tissue are likely to differ from TCR repertoires in blood. Incomplete sequencing was indicated by rarefaction of sorted-subset datasets, despite the large sequencing depth.

On this clone itself: No antigen is known for it. The input lacks base qualities; no much larger clone sits a single base away.

TCR CDR3 regions were amplified from genomic DNA by multiplex PCR using the deep immunoSEQ assay. Extracted genomic DNA from each cell subset was distributed evenly across all wells of several immunoSEQ 96-well plates, and each plate was treated as a replicate. For sorted subsets, each replicate PCR was loaded with roughly 200 ng genomic DNA, equivalent to about 33,000 T cell genomes. Purified libraries were quantified with a Qubit 3.0 fluorometer, sized on a Bioanalyzer 2100, and re-quantified with the KAPA Library Quantification kit. Every immunoSEQ 96-well plate was sequenced on a dedicated single-read 150-cycle Illumina NextSeq 550 flow cell. The original pipeline was this. Because the immunoSEQ output included only junctional sequences and no quality scores, the filtering could not be the same as the filtering used for full-length reads. To assign V/J genes and CDR3, sequences were annotated against IMGT germline references using PyIR, a Python wrapper for IgBLAST v1.9. Any read was removed if the V/J assignment was weak (E-value above 1e-6), the CDR3 was missing, or the read contained stop codons, out-of-frame junctions, or ambiguous translated residues. V3J clonotypes were defined as sequences sharing the same inferred V gene, J gene, and CDR3 amino acid sequence. The percentage overlap between two repertoires was calculated by dividing the number of shared unique clonotypes by the size of the smaller repertoire. Richness of each repertoire was evaluated using RTK rarefaction, the Chao1 estimator, and Recon v2.1 estimates of unobserved clonotypes. Generation probabilities were computed with OLGA for all TCRbeta clonotypes obtained by the gDNA method from a handful of donors. Entries here come from immuneACCESS through TCRdb and include only in-frame sequences with V and J called. Some clones fail to appear in such tables; in the studies checked, an unresolved V gene covers under half of the shortfall, and the cause of the remainder is unknown. The DNA was the basis for D and trimming; V, J and clone size are from that table. The sample data list a few hundred thousand clones, and around 97% of these were observed just once. The ten largest clones capture less than 0.065% of the sample.

Healthy HIV-negative adults with no recently reported acute infections or vaccinations were included as donors. Only Caucasian adults living in Nashville, Tennessee, USA were represented among the donors. CD4+ T cells were enriched by magnetic negative selection, after which naive cells were positively selected on CD45RA and the negative fraction was taken as the memory subset. Blood was collected by leukapheresis, and PBMCs were isolated by Ficoll-Histopaque density gradient centrifugation and then cryopreserved in liquid nitrogen vapor phase. Purity and quantity of every magnetically sorted T cell population were checked by analytical flow cytometry. From each sorted fraction, genomic DNA was isolated and quantified by UV absorbance on a Nanodrop 2000c. Reading from cysteine to phenylalanine, the CDR3 counts 14 amino acids. Only the CDR3 DNA stays, 42 bases, in frame from base 1. CDR1 MRHNA and CDR2 SNTAGT were looked up in the germline V gene. V loses 8 bases, J loses 0 bases, and the germline ends lie 8 bases apart.

The sequence derives from a woman in her twenties or thirties in good health. The specimen was naive CD4+ T cells sorted from blood. According to the study, the label for this sample's cell subset or site signals: CD45RA+ positively selected. The chain couples TRBV6-4 to TRBJ2-6, with the D gene not clear enough to name. The CDR3 protein sequence reads: CASSSSSGANVLTF. The DNA is TGTGCCAGCTCCTCGAGCTCTGGGGCCAACGTCCTGACTTTC.